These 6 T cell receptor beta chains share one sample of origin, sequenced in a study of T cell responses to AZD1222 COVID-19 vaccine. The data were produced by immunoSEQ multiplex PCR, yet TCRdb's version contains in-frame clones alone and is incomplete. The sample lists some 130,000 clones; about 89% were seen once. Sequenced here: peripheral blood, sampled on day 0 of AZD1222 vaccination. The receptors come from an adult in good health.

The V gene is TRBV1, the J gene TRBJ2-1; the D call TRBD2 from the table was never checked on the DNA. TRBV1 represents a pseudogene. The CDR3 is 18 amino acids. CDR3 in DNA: TGCACCAGCAGCCAAGAACTCAGCGGGGGGGCCACGAGCAATGAGCAGTTCTTC. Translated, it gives CTSSQELSGGATSNEQFF.

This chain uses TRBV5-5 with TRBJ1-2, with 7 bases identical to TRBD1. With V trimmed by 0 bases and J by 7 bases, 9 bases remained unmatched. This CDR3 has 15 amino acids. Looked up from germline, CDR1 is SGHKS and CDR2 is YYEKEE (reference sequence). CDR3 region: CASSLAEGTVRGYTF. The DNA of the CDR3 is TGTGCCAGCAGCTTGGCGGAAGGGACAGTTCGTGGCTACACCTTC.

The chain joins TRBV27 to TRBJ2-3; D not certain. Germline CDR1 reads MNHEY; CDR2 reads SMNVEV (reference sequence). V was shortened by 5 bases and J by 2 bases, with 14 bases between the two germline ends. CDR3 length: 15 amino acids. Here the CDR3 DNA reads TGTGCCAGCAGTAGTGTCGGTTCCCCCACAGATACGCAGTATTTT. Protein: CASSSVGSPTDTQYF.

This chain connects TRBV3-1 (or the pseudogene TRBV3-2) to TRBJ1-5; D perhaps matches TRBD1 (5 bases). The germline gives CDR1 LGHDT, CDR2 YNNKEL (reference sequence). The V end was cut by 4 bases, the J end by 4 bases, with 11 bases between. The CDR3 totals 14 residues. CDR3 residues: CASSPGTENQPQHF. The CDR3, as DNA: TGTGCCAGCAGCCCAGGGACGGAGAATCAGCCCCAGCATTTT.

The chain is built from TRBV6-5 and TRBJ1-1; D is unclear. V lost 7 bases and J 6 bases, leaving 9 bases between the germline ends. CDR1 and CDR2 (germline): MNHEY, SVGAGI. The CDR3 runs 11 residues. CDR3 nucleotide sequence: TGTGCCAGCATGTCGTATCCTGAAGCTTTCTTT. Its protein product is CASMSYPEAFF.

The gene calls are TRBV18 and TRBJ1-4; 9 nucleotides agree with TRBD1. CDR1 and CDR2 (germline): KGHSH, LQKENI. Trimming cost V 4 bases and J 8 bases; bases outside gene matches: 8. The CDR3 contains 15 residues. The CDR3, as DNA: TGTGCCAGCTCACAAATGGGACAGGGCAAGGAAAAACTGTTTTTT. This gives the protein CASSQMGQGKEKLFF.